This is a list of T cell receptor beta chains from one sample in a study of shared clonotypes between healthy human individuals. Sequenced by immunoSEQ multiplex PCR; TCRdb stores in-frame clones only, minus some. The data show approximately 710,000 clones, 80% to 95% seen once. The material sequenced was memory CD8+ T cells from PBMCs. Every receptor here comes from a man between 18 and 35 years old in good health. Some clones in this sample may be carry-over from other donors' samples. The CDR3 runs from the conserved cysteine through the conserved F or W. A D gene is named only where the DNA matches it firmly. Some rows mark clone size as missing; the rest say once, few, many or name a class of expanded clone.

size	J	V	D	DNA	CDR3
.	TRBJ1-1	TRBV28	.	TGTGCCAGCAGTTTACCGACCTCAGGGAGCACTGAAGCTTTCTTT	CASSLPTSGSTEAFF
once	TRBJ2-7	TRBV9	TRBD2	TGTGCCAGCAGCGCTCGAGGGACTAGCGGCTACTACGAGCAGTACTTC	CASSARGTSGYYEQYF
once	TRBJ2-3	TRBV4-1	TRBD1	TGCGCCAGCAGCCCCAACCAGGGGACAGGGGATGCACATACGCAGTATTTT	CASSPNQGTGDAHTQYF
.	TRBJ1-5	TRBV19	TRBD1	TGTGCCAGCGCACTGGTAGGGGGCAGCAATCAGCCCCAGCATTTT	CASALVGGSNQPQHF
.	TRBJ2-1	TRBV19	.	TGTGCCAGTAGTGAACCAGCGGGCAGGGTGGACAATGAGCAGTTCTTC	CASSEPAGRVDNEQFF
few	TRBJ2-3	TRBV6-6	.	TGTGCCAGCAGTCTCCAATCCTCTGTGGATACGCAGTATTTT	CASSLQSSVDTQYF
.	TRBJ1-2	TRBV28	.	TGTGCCAGCAGTTCCGAGTCAGAGCTTAACTATGGCTACACCTTC	CASSSESELNYGYTF
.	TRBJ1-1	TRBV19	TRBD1	TGTGCCAGTAGTATCCCCCGGGACAGGGTAGGCACTGAAGCTTTCTTT	CASSIPRDRVGTEAFF
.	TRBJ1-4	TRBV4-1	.	TGCGCCAGCAGCCCCCCCGGGACACATATTGCAACTAATGAAAAACTGTTTTTT	CASSPPGTHIATNEKLFF
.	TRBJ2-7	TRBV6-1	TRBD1	TGTGCCAGCAAACGAGGGACAGGCTACGAGCAGTACTTC	CASKRGTGYEQYF
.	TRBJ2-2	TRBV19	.	TGTGCCAGTAGTATTCCGGGAAGCAGCACCGGGGAGCTGTTTTTT	CASSIPGSSTGELFF
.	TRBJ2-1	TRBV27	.	TGTGCCAGCAGGCTTCTAGGGGGGGGCAACTACAATGAGCAGTTCTTC	CASRLLGGGNYNEQFF
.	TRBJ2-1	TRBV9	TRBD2	TGTGCCAGCACCCCGGGACTAGTGTACAATGAGCAGTTCTTC	CASTPGLVYNEQFF
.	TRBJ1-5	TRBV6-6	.	TGTGCCAGCAGTGACCGGGACACCTACAATCAGCCCCAGCATTTT	CASSDRDTYNQPQHF
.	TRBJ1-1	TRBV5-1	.	TGCGCCAGCAGCTGGACCGTGTCCTCGGAAGCTTTCTTT	CASSWTVSSEAFF
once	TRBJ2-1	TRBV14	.	TGTGCCAGCAGCCAAGACGCACGGCAAGAGCAGTTCTTC	CASSQDARQEQFF
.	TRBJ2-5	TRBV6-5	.	TGTGCCAGCACCTTGGGGTTGACCCAGTACTTC	CASTLGLTQYF
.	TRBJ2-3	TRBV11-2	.	TGTGCCAGCAGCCTCATCCCGAGACAGGGCACAGATACGCAGTATTTT	CASSLIPRQGTDTQYF
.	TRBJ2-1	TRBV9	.	TGTGCCAGCAGCGCCCTCGCCTCCTACAATGAGCAGTTCTTC	CASSALASYNEQFF
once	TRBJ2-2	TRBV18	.	TGTGCCAGCTCACCATTTGAGCGGGCCAACACCGGGGAGCTGTTTTTT	CASSPFERANTGELFF
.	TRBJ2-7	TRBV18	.	TGTGCCAGCTCAAAAACTCGGACACCGTCCCCCTACTACGAGCAGTACTTC	CASSKTRTPSPYYEQYF
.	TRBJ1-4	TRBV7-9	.	TGTGCCAGCAGCGGAGTGGGGCCCTCACCGATGTGGGCTAATGAAAAACTGTTTTTT	CASSGVGPSPMWANEKLFF
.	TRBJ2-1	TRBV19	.	TGTGCCAGTAGTATAAACGCCCCGGCGGGATTAACCTACAATGAGCAGTTCTTC	CASSINAPAGLTYNEQFF
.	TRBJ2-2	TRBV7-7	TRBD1	TGTGCCAGCAGCTTAGGTCCGAACAGGGGTGCGGGGGAGCTGTTTTTT	CASSLGPNRGAGELFF
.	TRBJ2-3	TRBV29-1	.	TGCAGCGTTGGGGGGCCAGCAGCGCAGTATTTT	CSVGGPAAQYF
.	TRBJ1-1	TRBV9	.	TGTGCCAGCAGGGCTGGGACGGGCAACACTGAAGCTTTCTTT	CASRAGTGNTEAFF
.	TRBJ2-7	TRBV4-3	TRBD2	TGCGCCAGCAGCCAAGGACTAGCGGGTGCACACGAGCAGTACTTC	CASSQGLAGAHEQYF
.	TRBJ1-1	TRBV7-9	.	TGTGCCAGCAGCCAAGAACGGGGCACTGAAGCTTTCTTT	CASSQERGTEAFF
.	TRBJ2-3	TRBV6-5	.	TGTGCCAGCAGGACAGCTTTAGATACGCAGTATTTT	CASRTALDTQYF
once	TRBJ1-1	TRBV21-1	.	TGTGCCAGCAGCAAAGCCCTGGTTGACAGGGGGCCTTTGAACACTGAAGCTTTCTTT	CASSKALVDRGPLNTEAFF
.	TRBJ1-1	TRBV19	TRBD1	TGTGCCAGTAGTCATAAACCGGGACAGGTAATTGATGAAGCTTTCTTT	CASSHKPGQVIDEAFF
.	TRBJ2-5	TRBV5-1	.	TGCGCCAGCAGCGCCCCCAACGAGGTACCACGTTGGGAGACCCAGTACTTC	CASSAPNEVPRWETQYF
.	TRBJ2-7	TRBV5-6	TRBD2	TGTGCCAGCAGCCCCGGGGGAGGGAATGCCTACGAGCAGTACTTC	CASSPGGGNAYEQYF
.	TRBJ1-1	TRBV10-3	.	TGTGCCATCAGTGAGCCGGCACGAAACACTGAAGCTTTCTTT	CAISEPARNTEAFF
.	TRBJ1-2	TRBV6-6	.	TGTGCCAGCAGTACGCCGGCTGGCTACACCTTC	CASSTPAGYTF
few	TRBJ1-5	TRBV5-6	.	TGTGCCAGCAGCTTGGGGGGGCACAATCAGCCCCAGCATTTT	CASSLGGHNQPQHF
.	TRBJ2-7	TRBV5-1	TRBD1	TGCGCCAGCAGCCCCTCATTGCCGGGACAGGGGAGCTACGAGCAGTACTTC	CASSPSLPGQGSYEQYF
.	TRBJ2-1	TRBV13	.	TGTGCCAGCAGCCCTACTCTATCTGAGCAGTTCTTC	CASSPTLSEQFF
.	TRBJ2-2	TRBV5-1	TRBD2	TGCGCCAGCAGCTGGGGCAAAGCGGGACGCTCCGGGGAGCTGTTTTTT	CASSWGKAGRSGELFF
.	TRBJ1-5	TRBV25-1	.	TGTGCCAGCAGTGAAGAGGGAACCTTAATGGGGGATCAGCCCCAGCATTTT	CASSEEGTLMGDQPQHF
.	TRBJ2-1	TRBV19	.	TGTGCCAGTAGTGGACGATTGGGGAATGAGCAGTTCTTC	CASSGRLGNEQFF
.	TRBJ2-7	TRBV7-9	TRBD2	TGTGCCAGCAGCTTAGCGCGGGGGGTGGCCTACGAGCAGTACTTC	CASSLARGVAYEQYF
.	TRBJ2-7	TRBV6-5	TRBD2	TGTGCCAGCAGTTACCTTGCGGGAGGTACCCACGAGCAGTACTTC	CASSYLAGGTHEQYF
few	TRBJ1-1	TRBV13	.	TGTGCCAGCAGCTTAGGCATGAACACTGAAGCTTTCTTT	CASSLGMNTEAFF
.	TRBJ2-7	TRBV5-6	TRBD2	TGTGCCAGCAGCTTCCGCAGCGGGGCGACCTACGAGCAGTACTTC	CASSFRSGATYEQYF
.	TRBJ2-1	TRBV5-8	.	TGTGCCAGCAGCTTAACTAGTAACTACAATGAGCAGTTCTTC	CASSLTSNYNEQFF
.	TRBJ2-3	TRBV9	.	TGTGCCAGCAGCGTGGCAGGGAACACAGATACGCAGTATTTT	CASSVAGNTDTQYF
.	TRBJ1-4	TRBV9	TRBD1	TGTGCCAGCAGTGCCCAGGGGACAGGGAGAGAAAAACTGTTTTTT	CASSAQGTGREKLFF
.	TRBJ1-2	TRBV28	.	TGTGCCAGCAGCCAAGGCTCGGGGGCGGCCTATGGCTACACCTTC	CASSQGSGAAYGYTF
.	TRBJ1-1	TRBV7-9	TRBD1	TGTGCCAGCAGCCGGACAGGGGGCCTTGGGGACACTGAAGCTTTCTTT	CASSRTGGLGDTEAFF
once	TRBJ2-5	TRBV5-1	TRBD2	TGCGCCAGCAGCTTAAAACTAACGACCTTCCGGGACAGCGGGGGGGAGACCCAGTACTTC	CASSLKLTTFRDSGGETQYF
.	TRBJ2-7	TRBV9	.	TGTGCCAGCAGCGAGGGGGACGGATCCTACGAGCAGTACTTC	CASSEGDGSYEQYF
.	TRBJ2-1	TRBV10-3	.	TGTGCCATCAGTGAGTCTCCAGTGGGGAATGAGCAGTTCTTC	CAISESPVGNEQFF
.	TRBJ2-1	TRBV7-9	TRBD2	TGTGCCAGCAGCTCGACCGGGACTAGCGGATACAATGAGCAGTTCTTC	CASSSTGTSGYNEQFF
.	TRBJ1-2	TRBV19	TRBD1	TGTGCCAGTCTGGACAGGGGTTCCTATGGCTACACCTTC	CASLDRGSYGYTF
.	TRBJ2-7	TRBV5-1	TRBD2	TGCGCCAGCAGCTTGGGACTAGCGGATTCCTACGAGCAGTACTTC	CASSLGLADSYEQYF
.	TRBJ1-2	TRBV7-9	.	TGTGCCAGCAGCGGCAGCGGGGTGGCCGGCTACACCTTC	CASSGSGVAGYTF
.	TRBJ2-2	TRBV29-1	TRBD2	TGCAGCGTTGAAGGGACAGAGAGCGGGAGCACCGGGGAGCTGTTTTTT	CSVEGTESGSTGELFF
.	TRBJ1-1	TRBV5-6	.	TGTGCCAGCAGCTTTGGGGACACTGAAGCTTTCTTT	CASSFGDTEAFF